The source of this T cell receptor (beta chain) is a study of blood T cell repertoires in COVID-19. For the study at large: Donors in the United States, Italy and Spain gave samples during acute or convalescent COVID-19. T cells, B-cell-depleted T cells, or PBMCs supplied cDNA or gDNA.

Germline loops: CDR1 SGHAT, CDR2 FQNNGV. J was trimmed by 7 bases and V by 5 bases; bases with no gene match: 4. The CDR3 has 14 residues. The assay was immunoSEQ multiplex PCR, and TCRdb's table has in-frame clones only and misses some. This table has around 220,000 clones, around nine tenths appearing once. Everyone who took part was roughly 18 to 89 years old, and they came from about 25 US areas. Participant-reported clinical history was the basis for cohort assignment. This chain connects TRBV11-2 to TRBJ2-1; 11 nucleotides line up with TRBD2. This clonotype was sampled from a woman aged 18-29 years who had recovered from COVID-19. The sequencing input was PBMCs or T cells enriched from blood (not recorded which). The CDR3 here is CASSQLAGVNEQFF. CDR3 nucleotide sequence: TGTGCCAGCAGCCAACTAGCGGGAGTAAATGAGCAGTTCTTC. Looking up the rest from reference TRBV11-2 and TRBJ2-1 gives the full variable domain: EAGVAQSPRYKIIEKRQSVAFWCNPISGHATLYWYQQILGQGPKLLIQFQNNGVVDDSQLPKDRFSAERLKGVDSTLKIQPAKLEDSAVYLCASSQLAGVNEQFFGPGTRLTVL.